This TCR beta chain comes out of a study of molecular identifiers for immune sequencing clone quantification. Study-level findings and limits: Identical TCR molecules that share a barcode could lead to an underestimation of highly expanded clone sizes. One cell's worth of spiked Jurkat TCR RNA was reportedly detectable among about a million naive cells.

The germline CDR1 and CDR2 sequences are MGHRA and YSYEKL. This CDR3 has 17 residues. The J segment lost 3 bases and the V segment lost 1 base, leaving 11 bases of the junction unmatched. Previously described methods with listed TCR primers produced the bulk TCR libraries. TCRdb processed the PCR reads anew with MiXCR; each CDR3 protein has one entry. The repertoire holds approximately 670,000 distinct CDR3 sequences, roughly 21% seen once, with about 0.9% in the top ten. Using 10%, 30% or 50% RNA, naive CD8 libraries were derived from roughly 20,000 to 1,000,000 sorted cells. With respect to this clonotype: The antigen is undetermined. This sequence may be a read error, since a much larger clone differs from it by one base.

The specimen sequenced was naive CD8+ T cells from blood, with Jurkat cell RNA spiked in. Documented subset: FACS-sorted CD8+CD4-CCR7+CD45RA+ naive T cells. The sequence derives from a human donor in good health. Some libraries in this study had Jurkat cell RNA spiked in. The chain combines TRBV4-1 with TRBJ2-7, with 8 bases matching TRBD1. The CDR3 region is CASSQGSSQGALYEQYF. CDR3 nucleotide sequence: TGCGCCAGCAGCCAAGGGTCGTCCCAGGGGGCCCTCTACGAGCAGTACTTC.